This T cell receptor beta chain stems from a study of shared clonotypes between healthy human individuals. Study background: The people who gave samples were two women and a few men aged 18 to 49.

This table comes from immunoSEQ multiplex PCR, and its TCRdb copy is limited to in-frame clones, with some not included. The sample holds about 2.3 million clones, just over 90% seen once. The CDR3 runs to 16 residues. Germline-derived CDR1 and CDR2 are SEHNR and FQNEAQ (reference sequence). V was trimmed by 3 bases and J by 0 bases, leaving 12 bases between them. Donors were healthy HIV-negative adults without recent acute infections or vaccinations. The study drew all its donors from Caucasian adults living in Nashville, Tennessee. The material sequenced was naive CD4+ T cells from PBMCs. Noted subset: CD45RA+ positively selected. This clonotype was obtained from a man aged 18 to 29 in good health. Some clones in this sample may be carry-over from other donors' samples. The V call is TRBV7-9, the J call TRBJ1-5; D uncertain. Here the CDR3 reads CASSLAVIDSNQPQHF. As DNA, the CDR3 is TGTGCCAGCAGCTTGGCCGTCATTGATAGCAATCAGCCCCAGCATTTT.